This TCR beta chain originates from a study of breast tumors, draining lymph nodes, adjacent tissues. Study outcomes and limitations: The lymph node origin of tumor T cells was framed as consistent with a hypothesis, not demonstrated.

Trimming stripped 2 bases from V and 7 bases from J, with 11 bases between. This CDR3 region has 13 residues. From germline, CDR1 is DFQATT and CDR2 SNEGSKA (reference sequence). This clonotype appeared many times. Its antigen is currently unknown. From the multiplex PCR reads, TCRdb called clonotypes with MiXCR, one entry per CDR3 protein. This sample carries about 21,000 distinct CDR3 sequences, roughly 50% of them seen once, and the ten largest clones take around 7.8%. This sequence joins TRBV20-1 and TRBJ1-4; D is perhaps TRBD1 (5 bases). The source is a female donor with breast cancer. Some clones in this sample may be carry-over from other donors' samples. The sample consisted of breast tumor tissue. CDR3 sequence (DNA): TGCAGTGCTAGACTGTGGGACGGTGAAAAACTGTTTTTT. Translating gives CSARLWDGEKLFF.